This entry lists 14 T cell receptor beta chains sequenced from one sample in a study of T cell repertoires in ileal Crohn's disease (dated by TCRdb to between 2018 and 2021). Library preparation was by the immunoSEQ multiplex PCR assay. Sourced from immuneACCESS, this table was stored by TCRdb with only in-frame sequences that have V and J called. A share of the clones is absent; for the studies checked, an unresolved V gene accounts for under half, and the remainder has no known explanation. Present in this sample are over 8,000 clones, 80% of which were seen just once. In total, the top ten clones hold 9.5% to 15% of the sample. Sequences were obtained from ileal tissue. Receptors were obtained from an adult with Crohn's disease.

The chain employs TRBV28 and TRBJ2-2; possibly TRBD2 for D (6 bases). V lost 7 bases and J 1 base, leaving 13 bases between the germline ends. The CDR3 runs to 15 residues. The V gene's germline CDR1 is MDHEN and CDR2 SYDVKM. The CDR3 is CASTKSGRNTGELFF. The CDR3 bases are TGTGCCAGCACCAAGAGCGGGCGGAACACCGGGGAGCTGTTTTTT.

The J gene is TRBJ2-7, the V gene TRBV5-1; 9 bases agree with TRBD1. CDR3 size: 15 residues. Germline V gene sequence: CDR1 SGHRS, CDR2 YFSETQ. The trim removed 0 bases at V and 3 bases at J, leaving 4 bases unmatched. The CDR3 region is CASSLGGTGIYEQYF. In DNA, the CDR3 is TGCGCCAGCAGCTTGGGGGGGACAGGGATCTACGAGCAGTACTTC.

The genes are TRBV5-4 and TRBJ2-1; TRBD2 aligns across 9 bases. CDR3 length: 17 amino acids. CDR1 is SGHNT and CDR2 is YYREEE in the germline V gene (reference sequence). V was clipped by 4 bases and J by 1 base; unmatched bases: 9. The CDR3 loop is CASSRGTSSTSYNEQFF. Here the CDR3 DNA reads TGTGCCAGCAGCAGGGGGACTAGCTCCACTTCCTACAATGAGCAGTTCTTC.

The chain uses TRBV5-6 and TRBJ2-1, with 12 bases that match TRBD2. The CDR3 spans 14 residues. J was trimmed by 8 bases and V by 4 bases; bases with no gene match: 4. Germline assignment: CDR1 SGHDT and CDR2 YYEEEE. The CDR3 nucleotides read TGTGCCAGCAGCCGGACTAGCGGGAAATATGAGCAGTTCTTC. Its protein is CASSRTSGKYEQFF.

The J gene is TRBJ2-2, the V gene TRBV30, with D possibly matching TRBD1 (5 bases). CDR1 is GTSNPN, CDR2 SVGIG, per germline (reference sequence). The V gene lost 5 bases and the J gene lost 5 bases, with 15 bases spanning the gap. There are 14 residues in the CDR3. CDR3 residues: CAWVRQLGTGELFF. The CDR3, as DNA: TGTGCCTGGGTGAGACAGTTAGGAACCGGGGAGCTGTTTTTT. Full variable domain (missing parts from reference TRBV30 and TRBJ2-2): SQTIHQWPATLVQPVGSPLSLECTVEGTSNPNLYWYRQAAGRGLQLLFYSVGIGQISSEVPQNLSASRPQDRQFILSSKKLLLSDSGFYLCAWVRQLGTGELFFGEGSRLTVL.

This chain joins TRBV23-1 and TRBJ2-2, with D unresolved. TRBV23-1 has ORF status, its function being uncertain. V was trimmed by 0 bases and J by 8 bases, leaving 10 bases between them. The CDR3 runs 14 residues. CDR3 in DNA: TGCGCCAGCAGTCAATCGTCCCGGTCTGGGGAGCTGTTTTTT. Its protein product is CASSQSSRSGELFF.

This clone was counted between two and nine times. The V gene is TRBV2, the J gene TRBJ1-5; D is perhaps TRBD1 (6 bases). This CDR3 is built from 14 residues. V was trimmed by 7 bases and J by 2 bases, leaving 12 bases between them. The V gene's germline CDR1 is SNHLY and CDR2 FYNNEI. In nucleotides, the CDR3 is TGTGCCAGCACTTCGACAGGTGGCAATCAGCCCCAGCATTTT. Residues: CASTSTGGNQPQHF. Using reference TRBV2 and TRBJ1-5 for the parts outside the CDR3, the full variable domain is EPEVTQTPSHQVTQMGQEVILRCVPISNHLYFYWYRQILGQKVEFLVSFYNNEISEKSEIFDDQFSVERPDGSNFTLKIRSTKLEDSAMYFCASTSTGGNQPQHFGDGTRLSIL.

The J gene is TRBJ2-1, the V gene TRBV19; perhaps TRBD2 as D (5 bases). This CDR3 is 16 amino acids long. Trimming removed 5 bases at V and 0 bases at J, with 14 bases between. Per the germline V gene, CDR1 is LNHDA and CDR2 is SQIVND (reference sequence). DNA for the CDR3: TGTGCCAGTAGTCCAGAGCGGAAACTCTCCTACAATGAGCAGTTCTTC. It encodes CASSPERKLSYNEQFF.

The CDR3 DNA follows: TGTGCCAGCACCAACGTCGGGACCGCCAATGAGCAGTACTTC. Protein sequence: CASTNVGTANEQYF. The chain employs TRBV7-2 and TRBJ2-7; D might be TRBD1 or TRBD2, each matching 5 bases. Germline V gives CDR1 SGHTA, CDR2 FQGNSA. Trimming shortened V by 7 bases and J by 7 bases, and 20 bases separated the two germline ends. This CDR3 has 14 amino acids.

The chain is built from TRBV7-2 and TRBJ2-2, with D possibly being TRBD2 (6 bases). The CDR3 is 14 amino acids. V lost 6 bases and J 4 bases, leaving 12 bases between the germline ends. CDR1 and CDR2 (germline): SGHTA, FQGNSA. CDR3 nucleotide sequence: TGTGCCAGCAGAGAGGACTACTTCACCGGGGAGCTGTTTTTT. Protein: CASREDYFTGELFF.

The chain couples TRBV30 to TRBJ2-3, with TRBD2 as a possible D gene (6 bases). CDR1 is GTSNPN, CDR2 SVGIG, per germline (reference sequence). The V and J ends lost 3 bases and 2 bases respectively, with 12 bases between them. The CDR3 is 14 residues long. In DNA form, the CDR3 reads TGTGCCTGGAGATATACGGGACTCACAGATACGCAGTATTTT. Protein: CAWRYTGLTDTQYF. Filled out from reference TRBV30 and TRBJ2-3, the complete variable domain reads SQTIHQWPATLVQPVGSPLSLECTVEGTSNPNLYWYRQAAGRGLQLLFYSVGIGQISSEVPQNLSASRPQDRQFILSSKKLLLSDSGFYLCAWRYTGLTDTQYFGPGTRLTVL.

This chain links TRBV7-2 with TRBJ2-6; a possible D gene is TRBD1 (6 bases). The germline V gene has CDR1 SGHTA and CDR2 FQGNSA. CDR3 length: 16 residues. V lost 0 bases and J lost 4, with 10 bases in between. CDR3 loop: CASSLALGAGANVLTF. CDR3 nucleotide sequence: TGTGCCAGCAGCTTAGCGCTGGGGGCCGGGGCCAACGTCCTGACTTTC.

This chain uses TRBV19 with TRBJ2-5; TRBD2 matches 13 bases. Germline values: CDR1 LNHDA, CDR2 SQIVND (reference sequence). Trimming took 5 bases from V and 5 from J; bases not matched to a gene: 5. The CDR3 totals 15 residues. The CDR3 sequence: CASSGLAGVGETQYF. The CDR3 DNA reads TGTGCCAGTAGTGGACTAGCGGGAGTAGGGGAGACCCAGTACTTC.

This clone was detected a few times. The chain is built from TRBV5-6 and TRBJ1-3; D not resolved. This CDR3 has 15 amino acids. Trimming cost V 0 bases and J 0 bases, with 7 bases left between them. In germline, CDR1 is SGHDT, CDR2 YYEEEE. The CDR3 region has the DNA TGTGCCAGCAGCTTGGCCGGAGCCTCTGGAAACACCATATATTTT. Its protein is CASSLAGASGNTIYF.